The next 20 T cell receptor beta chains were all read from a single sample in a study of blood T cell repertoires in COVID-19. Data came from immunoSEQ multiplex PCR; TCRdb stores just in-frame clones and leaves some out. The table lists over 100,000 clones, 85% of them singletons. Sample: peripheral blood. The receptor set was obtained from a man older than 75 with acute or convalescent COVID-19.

The CDR3 region is CASRGQGAAGNQPQHF. The CDR3 bases are TGTGCCAGTAGGGGACAGGGGGCGGCGGGCAATCAGCCCCAGCATTTT. The chain uses TRBV19 and TRBJ1-5; 12 nucleotides align to TRBD1. The CDR3 extends over 16 amino acids. Looked up from germline, CDR1 is LNHDA and CDR2 is SQIVND (reference sequence). After removal of 6 bases from V and 2 bases from J, the junction contained 5 bases not matched to a gene.

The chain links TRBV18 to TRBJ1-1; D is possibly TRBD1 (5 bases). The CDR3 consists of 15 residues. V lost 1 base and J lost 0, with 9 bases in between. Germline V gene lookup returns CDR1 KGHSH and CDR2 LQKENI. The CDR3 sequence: CASSPLTAMNTEAFF. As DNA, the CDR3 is TGTGCCAGCTCACCACTGACAGCTATGAACACTGAAGCTTTCTTT. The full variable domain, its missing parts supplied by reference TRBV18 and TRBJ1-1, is NAGVMQNPRHLVRRRGQEARLRCSPMKGHSHVYWYRQLPEEGLKFMVYLQKENIIDESGMPKERFSAEFPKEGPSILRIQQVVRGDSAAYFCASSPLTAMNTEAFFGQGTRLTVV.

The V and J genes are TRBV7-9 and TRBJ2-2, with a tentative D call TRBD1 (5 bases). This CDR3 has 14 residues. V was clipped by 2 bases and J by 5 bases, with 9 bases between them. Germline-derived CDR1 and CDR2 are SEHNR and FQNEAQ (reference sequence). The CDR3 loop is CASSLRQGTGELFF. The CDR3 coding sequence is TGTGCCAGCAGCTTACGGCAGGGAACCGGGGAGCTGTTTTTT.

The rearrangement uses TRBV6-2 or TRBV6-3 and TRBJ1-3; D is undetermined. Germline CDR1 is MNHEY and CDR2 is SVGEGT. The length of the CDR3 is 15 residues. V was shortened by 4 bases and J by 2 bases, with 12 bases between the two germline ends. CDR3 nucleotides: TGTGCCAGCAGTTCAACACGCATTGCTGGAAACACCATATATTTT. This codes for CASSSTRIAGNTIYF.

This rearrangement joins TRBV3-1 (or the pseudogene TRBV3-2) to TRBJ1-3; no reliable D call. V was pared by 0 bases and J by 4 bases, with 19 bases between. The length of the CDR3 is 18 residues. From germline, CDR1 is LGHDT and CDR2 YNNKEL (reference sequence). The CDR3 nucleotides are TGTGCCAGCAGCCAAGAGAGGTCCGGAGCTCTAAGGGGAAACACCATATATTTT. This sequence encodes CASSQERSGALRGNTIYF.

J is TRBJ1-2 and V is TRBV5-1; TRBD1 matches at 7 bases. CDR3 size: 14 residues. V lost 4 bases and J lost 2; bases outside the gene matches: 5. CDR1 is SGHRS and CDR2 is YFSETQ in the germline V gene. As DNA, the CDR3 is TGCGCCAGCAGCCAGACGACAGGGAACTATGGCTACACCTTC. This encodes CASSQTTGNYGYTF.

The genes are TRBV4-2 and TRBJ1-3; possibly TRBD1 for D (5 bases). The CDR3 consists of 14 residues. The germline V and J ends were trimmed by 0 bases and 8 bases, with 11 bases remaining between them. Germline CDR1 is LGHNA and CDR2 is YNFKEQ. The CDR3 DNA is TGTGCCAGCAGCCAAGAGGGGCAGGGCGACACCATATATTTT. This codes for CASSQEGQGDTIYF.

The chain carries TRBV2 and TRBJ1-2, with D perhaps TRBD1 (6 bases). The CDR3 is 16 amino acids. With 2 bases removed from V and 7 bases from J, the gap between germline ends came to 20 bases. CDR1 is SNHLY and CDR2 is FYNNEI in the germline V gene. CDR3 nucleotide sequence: TGTGCCAGCAGTGAAAATCGACTCGGGGGGGCAGCTGGCTACACCTTC. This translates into CASSENRLGGAAGYTF.

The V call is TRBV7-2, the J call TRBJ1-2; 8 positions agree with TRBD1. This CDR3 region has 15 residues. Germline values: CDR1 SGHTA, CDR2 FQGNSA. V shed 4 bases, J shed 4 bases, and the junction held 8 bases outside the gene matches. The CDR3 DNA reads TGTGCCAGCAGCTACGCCGGGACAGGCTTCTATGGCTACACCTTC. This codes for CASSYAGTGFYGYTF.

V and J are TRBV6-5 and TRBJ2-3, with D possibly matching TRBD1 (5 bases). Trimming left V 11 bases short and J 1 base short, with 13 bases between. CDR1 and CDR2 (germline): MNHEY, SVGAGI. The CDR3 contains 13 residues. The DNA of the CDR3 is TGTGCCCGGAGCAGGGTAGGCACAGATACGCAGTATTTT. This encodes CARSRVGTDTQYF.

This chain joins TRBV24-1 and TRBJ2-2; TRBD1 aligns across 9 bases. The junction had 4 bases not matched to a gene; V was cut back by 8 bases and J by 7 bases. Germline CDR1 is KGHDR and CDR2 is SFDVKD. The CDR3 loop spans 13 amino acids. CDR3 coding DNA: TGTGCCACCAAAATGACAGGGGGCGGGGAGCTGTTTTTT. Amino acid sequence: CATKMTGGGELFF.

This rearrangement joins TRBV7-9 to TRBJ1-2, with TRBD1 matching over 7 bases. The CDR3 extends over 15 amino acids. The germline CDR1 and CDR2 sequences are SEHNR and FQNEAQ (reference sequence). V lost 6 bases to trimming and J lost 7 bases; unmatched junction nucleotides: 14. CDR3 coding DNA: TGTGCCAGCAGAACCGGGTTTACAGGGGAAGCTGGCTACACCTTC. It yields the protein CASRTGFTGEAGYTF.

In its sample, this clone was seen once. Here the CDR3 DNA reads TGCGCCAGCAGCGGCGGGACTAGCGGGGGCCGTAACACCGGGGAGCTGTTTTTT. It encodes CASSGGTSGGRNTGELFF. The chain links TRBV5-1 to TRBJ2-2; TRBD2 matches at 14 bases. V dropped 4 bases and J dropped 2; count of bases not matched to a gene: 7. This CDR3 spans 18 amino acids. Germline V CDR1 and CDR2: SGHRS, YFSETQ.

The CDR3 DNA is TGTGCCAGCAGCCCGGGGACTAGCGCGGATACGCAGTATTTT. It translates to CASSPGTSADTQYF. The chain combines TRBV7-3 with TRBJ2-3, with 10 bases lining up with TRBD2. J gave up 6 bases and V 5 bases, and 5 bases lay outside the gene matches. The germline V gene encodes CDR1 SGHTA and CDR2 FQGTGA. This CDR3 spans 14 amino acids. Combining the CDR3 with reference TRBV7-3 and TRBJ2-3 gives the whole variable domain GAGVSQTPSNKVTEKGKYVELRCDPISGHTALYWYRQSLGQGPEFLIYFQGTGAADDSGLPNDRFFAVRPEGSVSTLKIQRTERGDSAVYLCASSPGTSADTQYFGPGTRLTVL.

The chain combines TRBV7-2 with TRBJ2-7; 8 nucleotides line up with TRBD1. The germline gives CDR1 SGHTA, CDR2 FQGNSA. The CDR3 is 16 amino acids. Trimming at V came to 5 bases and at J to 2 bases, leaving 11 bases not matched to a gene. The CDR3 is CASSPDWTGNAYEQYF. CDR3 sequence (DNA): TGTGCCAGCAGCCCCGACTGGACAGGGAATGCCTACGAGCAGTACTTC.

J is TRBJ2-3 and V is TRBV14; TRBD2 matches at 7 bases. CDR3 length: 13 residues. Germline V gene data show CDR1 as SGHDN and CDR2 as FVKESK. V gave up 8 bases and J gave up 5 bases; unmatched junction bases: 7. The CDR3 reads CASDRGDIDTQYF. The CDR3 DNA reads TGTGCCAGCGACCGGGGGGATATAGATACGCAGTATTTT. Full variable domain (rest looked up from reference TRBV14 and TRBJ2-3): EAGVTQFPSHSVIEKGQTVTLRCDPISGHDNLYWYRRVMGKEIKFLLHFVKESKQDESGMPNNRFLAERTGGTYSTLKVQPAELEDSGVYFCASDRGDIDTQYFGPGTRLTVL.

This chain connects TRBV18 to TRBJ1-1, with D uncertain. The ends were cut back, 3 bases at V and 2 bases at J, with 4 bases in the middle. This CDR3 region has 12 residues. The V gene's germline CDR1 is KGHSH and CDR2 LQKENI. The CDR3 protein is CASSPGNTEAFF. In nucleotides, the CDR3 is TGTGCCAGCTCACCGGGCAACACTGAAGCTTTCTTT.

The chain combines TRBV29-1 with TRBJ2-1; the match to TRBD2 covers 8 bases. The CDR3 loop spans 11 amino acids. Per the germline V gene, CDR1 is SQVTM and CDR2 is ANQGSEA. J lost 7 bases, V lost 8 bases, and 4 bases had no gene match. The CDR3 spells CSPKRGNEQFF. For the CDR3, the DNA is TGCAGCCCAAAGCGGGGGAATGAGCAGTTCTTC.

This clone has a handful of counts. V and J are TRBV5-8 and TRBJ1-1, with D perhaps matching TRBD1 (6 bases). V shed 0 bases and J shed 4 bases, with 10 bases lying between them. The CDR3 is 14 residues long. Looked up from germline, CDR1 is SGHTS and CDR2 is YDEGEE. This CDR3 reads CASSLGTGSTEAFF. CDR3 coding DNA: TGTGCCAGCAGCTTGGGTACAGGGAGCACTGAAGCTTTCTTT. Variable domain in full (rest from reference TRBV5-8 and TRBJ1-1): EAGVTQSPTHLIKTRGQQATLRCSPISGHTSVYWYQQALGLGLQFLLWYDEGEERNRGNFPPRFSGRQFPNYSSELNVNALELEDSALYLCASSLGTGSTEAFFGQGTRLTVV.

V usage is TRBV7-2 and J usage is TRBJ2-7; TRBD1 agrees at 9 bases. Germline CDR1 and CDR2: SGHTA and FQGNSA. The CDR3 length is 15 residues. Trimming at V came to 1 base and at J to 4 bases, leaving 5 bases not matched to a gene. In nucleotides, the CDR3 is TGTGCCAGCAGCTTAGGAGGGACAGGGACTTACGAGCAGTACTTC. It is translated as CASSLGGTGTYEQYF.